Below are 14 T cell receptor beta chains sequenced from a single sample in a study of T cell responses to AZD1222 COVID-19 vaccine (dated by TCRdb to the early 2020s). Library construction relied on the immunoSEQ multiplex PCR assay. TCRdb re-hosts the immuneACCESS table, in-frame sequences only. Its copies lack some clones; in the studies checked, an unresolved V gene accounts for under half of them, and the cause for the rest is not known. For this sample there are 130,000 or so clones; over 85% appear just once. The ten most abundant clones make up under 4% of the sample. Per the publication, the time point label means: baseline before first vaccination. The source was peripheral blood, collected on day 0 of AZD1222 vaccination. The receptors were gathered from an adult in good health.

This CDR3 is CASTPGQGYGYTF. CDR3 DNA sequence: TGTGCCAGTACCCCGGGACAGGGATATGGCTACACCTTC. The chain joins TRBV19 to TRBJ1-2, with 9 positions matching TRBD1. The germline V gene has CDR1 LNHDA and CDR2 SQIVND (reference sequence). The V gene end was trimmed by 7 bases and the J gene end by 5 bases; junction bases not matched to a gene: 5. The CDR3 extends over 13 amino acids.

The V call is TRBV25-1, the J call TRBJ1-2, with 7 bases identical to TRBD1. The CDR3 runs 16 residues. Trimming removed 2 bases from V and 4 bases from J; junction bases left unmatched: 10. Germline loops: CDR1 MGHDK, CDR2 SYGVNS. The CDR3 DNA sequence: TGTGCCAGCAGTGAAGCTGGGAACAGGGGCCTCTATGGCTACACCTTC. It encodes CASSEAGNRGLYGYTF.

The rearrangement links TRBV5-8 to TRBJ1-5; 8 bases line up with TRBD1. The CDR3 has 14 residues. Germline assignment: CDR1 SGHTS and CDR2 YDEGEE. The trim removed 3 bases at V and 6 bases at J, leaving 5 bases unmatched. CDR3 nucleotides: TGTGCCAGCAGCTCACAGGGGGTAGGTCAGCCCCAGCATTTT. This translates into CASSSQGVGQPQHF.

The V and J genes are TRBV5-1 and TRBJ2-2; TRBD1 matches at 11 bases. The CDR3 extends over 16 amino acids. Germline CDR1 reads SGHRS; CDR2 reads YFSETQ. V lost 5 bases, J lost 7 bases, and 10 bases stayed unmatched. CDR3 protein: CASSLLDRGRHGELFF. The CDR3 DNA is TGCGCCAGCAGTTTGCTGGACAGGGGGCGCCACGGGGAGCTGTTTTTT.

CDR3 DNA sequence: TGTGCCAGCAGGGCGACAGGGGGCTATGAAAAACTGTTTTTT. Translating gives CASRATGGYEKLFF. This sequence joins TRBV28 and TRBJ1-4, with 10 bases lining up with TRBD1. CDR1 MDHEN and CDR2 SYDVKM come from the germline V gene. The CDR3 runs to 14 residues. J was trimmed by 6 bases and V by 6 bases; bases with no gene match: 4.

The chain is built from TRBV24-1 and TRBJ2-3, with 9 bases matching TRBD2. The V and J ends lost 6 bases and 4 bases, in that order; junction bases with no gene match: 7. Germline assignment: CDR1 KGHDR and CDR2 SFDVKD. The CDR3 has 15 amino acids. In DNA form, the CDR3 reads TGTGCCACCAGTTGGGCTAGCGGGATACCAGATACGCAGTATTTT. It codes for CATSWASGIPDTQYF.

J is TRBJ1-3 and V is TRBV28; the D is unclear. The germline V and J ends were trimmed by 8 bases and 3 bases, with 17 bases remaining between them. The CDR3 runs to 15 residues. Germline values: CDR1 MDHEN, CDR2 SYDVKM. In DNA, the CDR3 is TGTGCCAGCTCAATGGCCAACTTAGGTGGAAACACCATATATTTT. As protein: CASSMANLGGNTIYF.

The J gene is TRBJ2-1, the V gene TRBV27; D is undetermined. The CDR3 runs 15 residues. The V gene's germline CDR1 is MNHEY and CDR2 SMNVEV (reference sequence). Trimming left V 3 bases short and J 9 bases short, with 18 bases between. The CDR3 coding sequence is TGTGCCAGCAGTTTCAGGCATAGTCAATTTGGTGAGCAGTTCTTC. Translated: CASSFRHSQFGEQFF.

This sequence joins TRBV29-1 and TRBJ1-2; D is unresolved. The CDR3 contains 12 residues. With 4 bases removed from V and 4 bases from J, the gap between germline ends came to 10 bases. Germline assignment: CDR1 SQVTM and CDR2 ANQGSEA. The CDR3 region is CSVAWFGYGYTF. Here the CDR3 DNA reads TGCAGCGTTGCTTGGTTTGGCTATGGCTACACCTTC.

The chain is built from TRBV7-9 and TRBJ2-1, with D possibly matching TRBD1 (6 bases). Germline values: CDR1 SEHNR, CDR2 FQNEAQ (reference sequence). V lost 5 bases, J lost 4 bases, and 12 bases lay in between. This CDR3 is 14 amino acids long. CDR3 loop: CASSQAGTYNEQFF. The CDR3 DNA follows: TGTGCCAGCAGCCAAGCCGGGACATACAATGAGCAGTTCTTC.

The rearrangement joins TRBV11-1 to TRBJ1-3; D not resolved. The CDR3 loop spans 15 amino acids. Trimming took off 0 bases at V and 4 bases at J, with 10 bases between the two ends. Germline V gives CDR1 SGHAT, CDR2 FQDESV (reference sequence). DNA for the CDR3: TGTGCCAGCAGCTTAGCGGCAGCCGCCGGAAACACCATATATTTT. The encoded protein is CASSLAAAAGNTIYF.

The chain uses TRBV5-6 and TRBJ2-4; 9 bases match TRBD2. V gave up 0 bases and J gave up 1 base; unmatched junction bases: 5. Germline V gene data show CDR1 as SGHDT and CDR2 as YYEEEE. The CDR3 contains 17 residues. The CDR3 DNA sequence: TGTGCCAGCAGCTTGGGGTGGACTAGCGTGGCCAAAAACATTCAGTACTTC. Translated: CASSLGWTSVAKNIQYF.

The genes are TRBV19 and TRBJ2-6; no firm D call. The CDR3 has 16 amino acids. Deletions cut 3 bases from V and 3 bases from J, with 12 bases between. The germline V gene encodes CDR1 LNHDA and CDR2 SQIVND (reference sequence). CDR3 bases: TGTGCCAGTAGTATTAAATTGTCGGGTGGGGCCAACGTCCTGACTTTC. This translates into CASSIKLSGGANVLTF.

The gene calls are TRBV5-5 and TRBJ2-1; TRBD2 is a possible D gene (5 bases). V dropped 0 bases and J dropped 2 bases, with 12 bases sitting between them. The germline V gene encodes CDR1 SGHKS and CDR2 YYEKEE (reference sequence). CDR3 length: 16 residues. The CDR3 nucleotides read TGTGCCAGCAGCTTGGTAAGCGGTTCCCCCTACAATGAGCAGTTCTTC. This sequence encodes CASSLVSGSPYNEQFF. The entire variable domain, with the rest obtained from reference TRBV5-5 and TRBJ2-1, is as follows: DAGVTQSPTHLIKTRGQQVTLRCSPISGHKSVSWYQQVLGQGPQFIFQYYEKEERGRGNFPDRFSARQFPNYSSELNVNALLLGDSALYLCASSLVSGSPYNEQFFGPGTRLTVL.